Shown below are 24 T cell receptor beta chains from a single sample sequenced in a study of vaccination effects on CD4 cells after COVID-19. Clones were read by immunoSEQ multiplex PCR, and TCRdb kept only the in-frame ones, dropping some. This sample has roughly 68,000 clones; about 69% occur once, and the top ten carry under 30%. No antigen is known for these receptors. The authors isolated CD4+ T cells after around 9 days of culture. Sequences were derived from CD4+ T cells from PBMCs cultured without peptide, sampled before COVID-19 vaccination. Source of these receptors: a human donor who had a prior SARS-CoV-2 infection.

The CDR3 DNA reads TGTGCCAGCTCACCCGGACAGGCCCTCTACAATGAGCAGTTCTTC. Its protein product is CASSPGQALYNEQFF. The V and J genes are TRBV18 and TRBJ2-1, with 7 nucleotides matching TRBD1. The CDR3 spans 15 residues. The J segment lost 3 bases and the V segment lost 3 bases, leaving 5 bases of the junction unmatched. Germline V gene sequence: CDR1 KGHSH, CDR2 LQKENI.

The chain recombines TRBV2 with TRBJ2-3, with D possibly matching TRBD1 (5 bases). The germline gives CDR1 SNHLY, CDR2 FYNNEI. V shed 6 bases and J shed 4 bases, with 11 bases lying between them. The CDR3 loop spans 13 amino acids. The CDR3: CASRGDSPDTQYF. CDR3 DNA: TGTGCCAGCAGAGGAGACAGTCCAGATACGCAGTATTTT.

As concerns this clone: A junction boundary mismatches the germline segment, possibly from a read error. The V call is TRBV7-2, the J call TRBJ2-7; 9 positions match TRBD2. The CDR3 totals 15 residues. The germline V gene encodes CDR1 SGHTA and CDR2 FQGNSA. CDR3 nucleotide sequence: TGTGCCAGCAGCTTAGGTCCCCTGGGGGCGGGGGGGCCTCGCTTC. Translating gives CASSLGPLGAGGPRF.

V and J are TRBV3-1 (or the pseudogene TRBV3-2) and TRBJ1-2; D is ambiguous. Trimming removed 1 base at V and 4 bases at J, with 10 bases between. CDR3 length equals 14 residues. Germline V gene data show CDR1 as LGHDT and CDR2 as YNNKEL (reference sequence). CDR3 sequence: CASSQVGRGYGYTF. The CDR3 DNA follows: TGTGCCAGCAGCCAAGTAGGGAGAGGCTATGGCTACACCTTC.

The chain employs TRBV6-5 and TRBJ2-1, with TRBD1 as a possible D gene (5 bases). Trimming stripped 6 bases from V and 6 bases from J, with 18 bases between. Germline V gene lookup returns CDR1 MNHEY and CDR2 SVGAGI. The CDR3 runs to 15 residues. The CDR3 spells CASSRGADSPNEQFF. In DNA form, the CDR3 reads TGTGCCAGCAGCCGAGGAGCCGACAGTCCCAATGAGCAGTTCTTC.

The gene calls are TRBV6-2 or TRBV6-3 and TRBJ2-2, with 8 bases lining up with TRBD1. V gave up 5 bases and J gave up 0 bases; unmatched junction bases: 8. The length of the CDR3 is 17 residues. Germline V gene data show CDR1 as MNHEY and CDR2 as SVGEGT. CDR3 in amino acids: CASSQRTGFSNTGELFF. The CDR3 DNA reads TGTGCCAGCAGTCAACGGACAGGGTTTTCGAACACCGGGGAGCTGTTTTTT.

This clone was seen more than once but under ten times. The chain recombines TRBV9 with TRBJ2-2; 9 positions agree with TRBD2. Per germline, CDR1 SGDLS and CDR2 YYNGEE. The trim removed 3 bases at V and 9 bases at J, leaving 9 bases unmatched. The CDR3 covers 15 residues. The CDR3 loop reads CASSDLAGGPRELFF. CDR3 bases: TGTGCCAGCAGCGACTTGGCGGGAGGGCCCAGGGAGCTGTTTTTT.

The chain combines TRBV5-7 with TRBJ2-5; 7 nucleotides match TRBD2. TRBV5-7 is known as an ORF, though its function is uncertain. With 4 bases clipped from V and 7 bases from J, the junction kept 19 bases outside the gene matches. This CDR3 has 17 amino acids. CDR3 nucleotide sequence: TGTGCCAGCAGCCCCCCAAGTTTATCGGCTACGGGAGGGACCCAGTACTTC. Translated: CASSPPSLSATGGTQYF.

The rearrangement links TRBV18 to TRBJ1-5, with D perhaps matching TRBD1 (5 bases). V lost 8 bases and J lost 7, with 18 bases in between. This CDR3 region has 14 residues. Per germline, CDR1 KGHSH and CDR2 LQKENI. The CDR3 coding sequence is TGTGCCAGCACAAGCCAGGGATTCGGGCAGCCCCAGCATTTT. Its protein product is CASTSQGFGQPQHF.

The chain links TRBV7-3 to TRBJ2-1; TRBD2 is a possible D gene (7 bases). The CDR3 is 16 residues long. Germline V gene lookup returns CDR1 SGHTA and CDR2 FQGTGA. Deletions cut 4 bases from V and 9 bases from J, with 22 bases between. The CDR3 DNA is TGTGCCAGCAGCTCGGCATCGTCTAGCGGAGGGGGTGAGCAGTTCTTC. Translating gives CASSSASSSGGGEQFF.

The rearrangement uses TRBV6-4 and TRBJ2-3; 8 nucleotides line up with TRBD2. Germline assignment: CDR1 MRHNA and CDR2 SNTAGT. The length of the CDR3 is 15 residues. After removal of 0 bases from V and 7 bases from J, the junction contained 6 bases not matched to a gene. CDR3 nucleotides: TGTGCCAGCAGTGACTCGGGGACTAGAGGGAATACGCAGTATTTT. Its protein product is CASSDSGTRGNTQYF.

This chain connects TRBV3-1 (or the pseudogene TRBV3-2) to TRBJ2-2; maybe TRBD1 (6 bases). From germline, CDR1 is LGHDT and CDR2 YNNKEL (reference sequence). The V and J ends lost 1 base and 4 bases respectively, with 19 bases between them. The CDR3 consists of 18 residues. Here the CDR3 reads CASSQVVSGTFGTGELFF. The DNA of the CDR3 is TGTGCCAGCAGCCAAGTGGTGTCCGGGACATTCGGCACCGGGGAGCTGTTTTTT.

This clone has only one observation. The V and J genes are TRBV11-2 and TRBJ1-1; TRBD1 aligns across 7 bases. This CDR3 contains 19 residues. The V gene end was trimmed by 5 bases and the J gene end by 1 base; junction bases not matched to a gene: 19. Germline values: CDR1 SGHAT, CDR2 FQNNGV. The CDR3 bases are TGTGCCAGCAGCCTGAAAACCGGGACAGACTTCCTTCAGAACACTGAAGCTTTCTTT. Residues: CASSLKTGTDFLQNTEAFF.

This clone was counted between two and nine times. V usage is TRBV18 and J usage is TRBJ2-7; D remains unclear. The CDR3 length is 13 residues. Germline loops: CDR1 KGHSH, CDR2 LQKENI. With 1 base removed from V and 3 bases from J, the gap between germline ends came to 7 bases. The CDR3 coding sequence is TGTGCCAGCTCACCACGGCGTATCTACGAGCAGTACTTC. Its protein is CASSPRRIYEQYF.

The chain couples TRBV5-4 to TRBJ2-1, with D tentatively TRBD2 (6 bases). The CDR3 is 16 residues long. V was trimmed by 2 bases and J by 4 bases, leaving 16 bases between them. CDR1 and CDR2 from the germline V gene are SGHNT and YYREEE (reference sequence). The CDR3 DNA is TGTGCCAGCAGCTTTGTACTAGCTGGGGATTACAATGAGCAGTTCTTC. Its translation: CASSFVLAGDYNEQFF.

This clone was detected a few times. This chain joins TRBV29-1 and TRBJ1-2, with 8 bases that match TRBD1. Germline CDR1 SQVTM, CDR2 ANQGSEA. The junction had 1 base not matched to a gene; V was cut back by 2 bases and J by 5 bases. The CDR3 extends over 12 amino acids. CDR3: CSVETGGYGYTF. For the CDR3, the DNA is TGCAGCGTTGAAACAGGGGGATATGGCTACACCTTC. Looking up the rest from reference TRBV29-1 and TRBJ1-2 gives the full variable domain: SAVISQKPSRDICQRGTSLTIQCQVDSQVTMMFWYRQQPGQSLTLIATANQGSEATYESGFVIDKFPISRPNLTFSTLTVSNMSPEDSSIYLCSVETGGYGYTFGSGTRLTVV.

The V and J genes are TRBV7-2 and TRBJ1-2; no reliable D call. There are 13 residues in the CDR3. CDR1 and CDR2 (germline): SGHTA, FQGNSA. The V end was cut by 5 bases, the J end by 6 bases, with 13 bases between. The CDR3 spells CASSPRGVDGYTF. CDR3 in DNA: TGTGCCAGCAGCCCCCGCGGGGTCGATGGCTACACCTTC.

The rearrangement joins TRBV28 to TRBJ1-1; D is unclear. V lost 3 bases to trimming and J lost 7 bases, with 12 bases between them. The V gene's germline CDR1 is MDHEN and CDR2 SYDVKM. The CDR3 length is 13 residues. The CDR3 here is CASSFLVMSEAFF. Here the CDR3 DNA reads TGTGCCAGCAGTTTCCTAGTGATGAGTGAAGCTTTCTTT.

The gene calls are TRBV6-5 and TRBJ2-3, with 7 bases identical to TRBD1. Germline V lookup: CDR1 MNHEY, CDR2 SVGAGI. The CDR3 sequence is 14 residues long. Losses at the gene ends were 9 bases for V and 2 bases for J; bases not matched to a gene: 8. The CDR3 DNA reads TGTGCCAGTGACAGGGATGCCGCCACAGATACGCAGTATTTT. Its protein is CASDRDAATDTQYF.

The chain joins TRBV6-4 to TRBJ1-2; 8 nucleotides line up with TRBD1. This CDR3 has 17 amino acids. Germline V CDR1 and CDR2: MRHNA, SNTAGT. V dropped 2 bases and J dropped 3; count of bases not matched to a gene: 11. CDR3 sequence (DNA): TGTGCCAGCAGTGACAAACAACAGGGGGAATCGGACTATGGCTACACCTTC. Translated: CASSDKQQGESDYGYTF.

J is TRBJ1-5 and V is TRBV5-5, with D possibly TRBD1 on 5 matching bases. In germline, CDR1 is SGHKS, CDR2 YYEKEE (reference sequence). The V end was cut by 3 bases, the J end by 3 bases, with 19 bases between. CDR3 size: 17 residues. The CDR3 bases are TGTGCCAGCAGCTCCAGGGCCCGACAGTCCTTCAATCAGCCCCAGCATTTT. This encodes CASSSRARQSFNQPQHF.

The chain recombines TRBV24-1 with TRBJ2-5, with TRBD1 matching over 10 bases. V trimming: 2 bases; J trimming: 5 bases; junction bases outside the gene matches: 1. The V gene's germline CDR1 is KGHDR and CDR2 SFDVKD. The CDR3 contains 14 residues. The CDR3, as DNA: TGTGCCACCAGTGATTCGGACAGGGGGGAGACCCAGTACTTC. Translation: CATSDSDRGETQYF.

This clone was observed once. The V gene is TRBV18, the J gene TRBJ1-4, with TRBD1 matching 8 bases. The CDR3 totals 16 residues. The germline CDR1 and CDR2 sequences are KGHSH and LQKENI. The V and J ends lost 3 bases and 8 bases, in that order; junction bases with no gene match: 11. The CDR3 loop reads CASSPTSRGLGEKLFF. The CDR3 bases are TGTGCCAGCTCACCTACCTCCAGGGGGCTCGGGGAAAAACTGTTTTTT.

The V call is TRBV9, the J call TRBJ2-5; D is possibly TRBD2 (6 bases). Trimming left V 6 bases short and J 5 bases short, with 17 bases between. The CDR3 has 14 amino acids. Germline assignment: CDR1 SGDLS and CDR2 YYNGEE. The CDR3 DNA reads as TGTGCCAGCACCCCGACTAGTTGGGGTGAGACCCAGTACTTC. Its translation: CASTPTSWGETQYF.